The 27 T cell receptor beta chains presented below share a single source sample, sequenced in a study of shared clonotypes between healthy human individuals. Clones were sequenced by immunoSEQ multiplex PCR, and TCRdb holds only the in-frame ones, with some missing. The repertoire consists of about 380,000 clones, with roughly 96% occurring once and the leading ten covering 0.25% to 0.35%. Source material: memory CD8+ T cells sorted from blood. Subset specified: CD45RO+ cells pooled with CCR7-negative TemRA cells. The receptors derive from a man in his thirties or forties in good health.

The chain employs TRBV7-6 and TRBJ2-1, with 11 bases identical to TRBD2. J was trimmed by 4 bases and V by 2 bases; bases with no gene match: 4. Looked up from germline, CDR1 is SGHVS and CDR2 is FNYEAQ. The CDR3 contains 16 residues. The CDR3 reads CASSLLAGGLYNEQFF. The CDR3 nucleotides are TGTGCCAGCAGCTTATTAGCGGGAGGGTTGTACAATGAGCAGTTCTTC.

The chain uses TRBV7-9 and TRBJ2-5; 7 positions match TRBD1. Germline values: CDR1 SEHNR, CDR2 FQNEAQ (reference sequence). V gave up 4 bases and J gave up 0 bases; unmatched junction bases: 5. The CDR3 runs to 15 residues. The CDR3 region has the DNA TGTGCCAGCAGCTCATACAGGGGAAACCAAGAGACCCAGTACTTC. It codes for CASSSYRGNQETQYF. Supplemented by reference TRBV7-9 and TRBJ2-5, the full variable domain reads DTGVSQNPRHKITKRGQNVTFRCDPISEHNRLYWYRQTLGQGPEFLTYFQNEAQLEKSRLLSDRFSAERPKGSFSTLEIQRTEQGDSAMYLCASSSYRGNQETQYFGPGTRLLVL.

The V and J genes are TRBV9 and TRBJ2-1; D possibly corresponds to TRBD1 (6 bases). CDR1 is SGDLS, CDR2 YYNGEE, per germline. The length of the CDR3 is 14 residues. Trimming stripped 0 bases from V and 8 bases from J, with 12 bases between. The CDR3 sequence is CASSVGGDIYEQFF. CDR3 DNA: TGTGCCAGCAGCGTAGGTGGGGACATATATGAGCAGTTCTTC.

CDR3 nucleotides: TGTGCCAGCAGTGAAGGGCAGACTAGCAATCAGCCCCAGCATTTT. Its translation is CASSEGQTSNQPQHF. The rearrangement joins TRBV2 to TRBJ1-5; no firm D call. Germline V gene lookup returns CDR1 SNHLY and CDR2 FYNNEI. The CDR3 contains 15 residues. Trimming removed 1 base from V and 0 bases from J, with 7 bases in between.

V and J are TRBV5-6 and TRBJ2-3; 9 nucleotides match TRBD2. Looked up from germline, CDR1 is SGHDT and CDR2 is YYEEEE. This CDR3 contains 17 residues. V was pared by 0 bases and J by 0 bases, with 5 bases of the junction left unmatched. CDR3 amino acids: CASSLGRLADSTDTQYF. The DNA of the CDR3 is TGTGCCAGCAGCTTGGGGCGACTAGCGGATAGCACAGATACGCAGTATTTT.

The chain recombines TRBV18 with TRBJ2-3; D uncertain. Per the germline V gene, CDR1 is KGHSH and CDR2 is LQKENI. The CDR3 extends over 14 amino acids. Trimming cost V 0 bases and J 5 bases, with 9 bases left between them. The CDR3 nucleotides read TGTGCCAGCTCACCACCTTCTAAAGGAGATACGCAGTATTTT. Translation: CASSPPSKGDTQYF.

The rearrangement uses TRBV7-2 and TRBJ2-7; D is ambiguous. Germline CDR1 SGHTA, CDR2 FQGNSA. This CDR3 spans 12 amino acids. The V end was cut by 4 bases, the J end by 2 bases, with 6 bases between. The CDR3 DNA reads TGTGCCAGCAGCTCTAATACCTACGAGCAGTACTTC. Translated, it gives CASSSNTYEQYF.

This rearrangement joins TRBV7-2 to TRBJ2-3, with TRBD2 identical over 10 bases. The CDR3 length is 19 residues. Trimming removed 2 bases from V and 4 bases from J; junction bases left unmatched: 15. CDR1 and CDR2 from the germline V gene are SGHTA and FQGNSA. The CDR3 region is CASSLYAWTSGTTADTQYF. The CDR3 DNA reads TGTGCCAGCAGCTTATACGCCTGGACTAGCGGCACTACCGCAGATACGCAGTATTTT.

J is TRBJ2-4 and V is TRBV7-3, with a tentative D call TRBD2 (5 bases). Trimming took off 5 bases at V and 8 bases at J, with 13 bases between the two ends. Germline values: CDR1 SGHTA, CDR2 FQGTGA. The CDR3 is 13 residues long. In DNA form, the CDR3 reads TGTGCCAGCAGCCCCCGGTTGGGAGACATTCAGTACTTC. Translated: CASSPRLGDIQYF.

This clone has only one observation. The rearrangement uses TRBV28 and TRBJ1-5; D might be TRBD1 (5 bases). The length of the CDR3 is 14 residues. Germline assignment: CDR1 MDHEN and CDR2 SYDVKM. The ends were cut back, 6 bases at V and 4 bases at J, with 13 bases in the middle. CDR3 amino acids: CASSSQGWNQPQHF. The CDR3 region has the DNA TGTGCCAGCAGCTCCCAGGGATGGAATCAGCCCCAGCATTTT.

The rearrangement uses TRBV7-9 and TRBJ2-2; 8 bases are shared with TRBD2. The CDR3 runs to 14 residues. V shed 5 bases, J shed 6 bases, and the junction held 5 bases outside the gene matches. Germline values: CDR1 SEHNR, CDR2 FQNEAQ (reference sequence). The CDR3 loop is CASSGTSEAGELFF. The CDR3 DNA is TGTGCCAGCAGCGGGACTAGTGAGGCCGGGGAGCTGTTTTTT.

The chain is built from TRBV7-9 and TRBJ2-3; TRBD1 might be the D (5 bases). Germline CDR1 and CDR2: SEHNR and FQNEAQ (reference sequence). V was pared by 2 bases and J by 1 base, with 10 bases between. This CDR3 contains 15 residues. CDR3 loop: CASSLQGGGTDTQYF. CDR3 bases: TGTGCCAGCAGCTTACAGGGTGGAGGCACAGATACGCAGTATTTT.

The chain has TRBV7-2 and TRBJ1-3, with D unclear. The V end was cut by 0 bases, the J end by 0 bases, with 6 bases between. Germline CDR1 and CDR2: SGHTA and FQGNSA. There are 15 residues in the CDR3. CDR3 region: CASSLAGSSGNTIYF. The DNA of the CDR3 is TGTGCCAGCAGCTTAGCAGGAAGCTCTGGAAACACCATATATTTT.

V usage is TRBV7-6 and J usage is TRBJ1-4; TRBD1 might be the D (5 bases). The CDR3 covers 15 residues. Germline lookup yields CDR1 SGHVS and CDR2 FNYEAQ. Trimming took 6 bases from V and 7 from J, leaving 18 bases between them. The CDR3 reads CASRLAKAGGEKLFF. In DNA form, the CDR3 reads TGTGCCAGCAGACTGGCGAAGGCCGGGGGTGAAAAACTGTTTTTT.

This sequence joins TRBV7-9 and TRBJ2-1, with D possibly being TRBD1 or TRBD2 (6 bases each). The germline V gene encodes CDR1 SEHNR and CDR2 FQNEAQ (reference sequence). Trimming left V 5 bases short and J 8 bases short, with 25 bases between. The CDR3 extends over 17 amino acids. In DNA, the CDR3 is TGTGCCAGCAGCCGGGACGGAGGGGGAAGGGGCGCCCATGAGCAGTTCTTC. Translating gives CASSRDGGGRGAHEQFF.

The V and J genes are TRBV2 and TRBJ1-5; 8 nucleotides align to TRBD1. Germline assignment: CDR1 SNHLY and CDR2 FYNNEI. V dropped 4 bases and J dropped 0; count of bases not matched to a gene: 11. This CDR3 spans 18 amino acids. CDR3 sequence (DNA): TGTGCCAGCAGTGGGTCGTCAGGGGGCCGTTATAGCAATCAGCCCCAGCATTTT. Its translation is CASSGSSGGRYSNQPQHF. Combining the CDR3 with reference TRBV2 and TRBJ1-5 gives the whole variable domain EPEVTQTPSHQVTQMGQEVILRCVPISNHLYFYWYRQILGQKVEFLVSFYNNEISEKSEIFDDQFSVERPDGSNFTLKIRSTKLEDSAMYFCASSGSSGGRYSNQPQHFGDGTRLSIL.

This sequence joins TRBV5-4 and TRBJ1-1; D might be TRBD1 (6 bases). The length of the CDR3 is 15 residues. Trimming cost V 4 bases and J 2 bases, with 15 bases left between them. Per germline, CDR1 SGHNT and CDR2 YYREEE (reference sequence). The CDR3 DNA reads as TGTGCCAGCAGCACCGGGGGCAGCGCTAACACTGAAGCTTTCTTT. Amino acid sequence: CASSTGGSANTEAFF.

The chain uses TRBV28 and TRBJ1-2, with D hard to call. CDR3 length equals 11 residues. Germline-derived CDR1 and CDR2 are MDHEN and SYDVKM. The ends were cut back, 6 bases at V and 8 bases at J, with 10 bases in the middle. The DNA of the CDR3 is TGTGCCAGCAGCACCCCTCTGGGCTACACCTTC. Translating it yields CASSTPLGYTF.

As to this clone: Different DNA sequences within this sample yield the same CDR3. V is TRBV5-4 and J is TRBJ2-7, with 7 bases that match TRBD1. Losses at the gene ends were 7 bases for V and 0 bases for J; bases not matched to a gene: 7. This CDR3 region has 14 residues. Germline CDR1 SGHNT, CDR2 YYREEE (reference sequence). The CDR3 DNA reads TGTGCCAGCTCCTCCGGGACAGTCTCCTACGAGCAGTACTTC. Protein: CASSSGTVSYEQYF.

The chain links TRBV2 to TRBJ1-2; D is possibly TRBD1 (5 bases). The CDR3 runs to 14 residues. The germline gives CDR1 SNHLY, CDR2 FYNNEI. The germline V and J ends were trimmed by 3 bases and 7 bases, with 15 bases remaining between them. CDR3 protein: CASSEGPGVGGYTF. The CDR3 DNA follows: TGTGCCAGCAGTGAGGGGCCTGGGGTGGGTGGCTACACCTTC.

In this sample, this clone turned up a few times. The gene calls are TRBV29-1 and TRBJ1-1; D is unresolved. In germline, CDR1 is SQVTM, CDR2 ANQGSEA. The CDR3 contains 13 residues. CDR3 nucleotide sequence: TGCAGTGTGGAACTCTCCTTGAACACTGAAGCTTTCTTT. Protein product: CSVELSLNTEAFF.

The gene calls are TRBV2 and TRBJ2-7, with TRBD2 identical over 10 bases. The CDR3 is made up of 16 amino acids. Germline V CDR1 and CDR2: SNHLY, FYNNEI. J lost 3 bases, V lost 2 bases, and 7 bases had no gene match. The CDR3 DNA reads as TGTGCCAGCAGTGAAATCGCGGCTAGCGGGAGCTACGAGCAGTACTTC. This gives the protein CASSEIAASGSYEQYF.

The V call is TRBV20-1, the J call TRBJ1-5; no clear D. This CDR3 is 11 amino acids long. V was pared by 0 bases and J by 11 bases, with 8 bases between. The V gene's germline CDR1 is DFQATT and CDR2 SNEGSKA (reference sequence). Here the CDR3 DNA reads TGCAGTGCTAGAGACAGGTCATCCCAGCATTTT. The encoded protein is CSARDRSSQHF.

The genes are TRBV5-6 and TRBJ2-7; 9 bases are shared with TRBD1. The CDR3 length is 13 residues. The V segment lost 6 bases and the J segment 6 bases; nucleotides outside the gene matches: 7. CDR1 SGHDT and CDR2 YYEEEE come from the germline V gene. The CDR3 region has the DNA TGTGCCAGCACAGGACAGGGGTTTGGCGAGCAGTACTTC. Its protein product is CASTGQGFGEQYF.

The CDR3 is CASSQGPGLAGEQYF. The CDR3 nucleotides read TGTGCCAGCAGCCAAGGTCCGGGACTAGCGGGCGAGCAGTACTTC. V and J are TRBV4-2 and TRBJ2-7, with TRBD2 matching over 12 bases. Germline V CDR1 and CDR2: LGHNA, YNFKEQ. The CDR3 runs 15 residues. J gave up 6 bases and V 1 base, and 4 bases lay outside the gene matches.

This chain uses TRBV19 with TRBJ2-7, with 9 bases fitting TRBD1. Germline trimming cut 9 bases from V and 2 bases from J; bases unmatched to any gene: 5. Germline loops: CDR1 LNHDA, CDR2 SQIVND (reference sequence). This CDR3 comprises 13 residues. The CDR3: CARRTGEAYEQYF. The CDR3 DNA sequence: TGTGCCAGAAGGACAGGGGAGGCCTACGAGCAGTACTTC.

The J gene is TRBJ1-2, the V gene TRBV4-1, with D hard to call. V was cut by 2 bases and J by 2 bases, with 12 bases left in between. CDR3 length: 15 amino acids. Looked up from germline, CDR1 is MGHRA and CDR2 is YSYEKL. The CDR3 is CASSQPTGKNYGYTF. The CDR3 coding sequence is TGCGCCAGCAGCCAACCAACCGGGAAAAACTATGGCTACACCTTC.